The 12 T cell receptor beta chains below come from one sample, sequenced in a study of beta chain features in type 1 diabetes. The study reverse transcribed the entire isolated RNA, so it sequenced expressed TCRB transcripts. Clones were read by immunoSEQ multiplex PCR, and TCRdb kept only the in-frame ones, dropping some. The sample has some 900,000 clones, roughly a sixth seen once. The source material was naive CD4+ T cells from blood. The source of these receptors is a woman aged 18-29 years in good health.

This chain links TRBV7-2 with TRBJ2-3, with D uncertain. The germline V gene has CDR1 SGHTA and CDR2 FQGNSA. The V gene lost 5 bases and the J gene lost 5 bases, with 11 bases spanning the gap. CDR3 length: 13 residues. The CDR3 spells CASSLRPGDTQYF. CDR3 sequence (DNA): TGTGCCAGCAGCCTAAGGCCGGGAGATACGCAGTATTTT.

The chain recombines TRBV9 with TRBJ2-7; weak D call: TRBD2 (5 bases). CDR1 is SGDLS, CDR2 YYNGEE, per germline. CDR3 length: 15 amino acids. V dropped 0 bases and J dropped 4 bases, with 14 bases sitting between them. The CDR3 DNA is TGTGCCAGCAGCGTAGGACCGACTACCGGGTACGAGCAGTACTTC. It translates to CASSVGPTTGYEQYF.

The V call is TRBV27, the J call TRBJ1-4, with D perhaps TRBD1 (5 bases). Germline CDR1 is MNHEY and CDR2 is SMNVEV (reference sequence). The CDR3 totals 15 residues. V was cut by 4 bases and J by 8 bases, with 17 bases left in between. The CDR3 coding sequence is TGTGCCAGCAGTTCCCCGGGAGGGGCGGGCGAAAAACTGTTTTTT. It yields the protein CASSSPGGAGEKLFF.

V is TRBV4-2 and J is TRBJ1-5; D is undetermined. Trimming took 0 bases from V and 5 from J, leaving 5 bases between them. CDR1 is LGHNA, CDR2 YNFKEQ, per germline. The CDR3 is 13 residues long. The CDR3 bases are TGTGCCAGCAGCCAAGACTCAGATCAGCCCCAGCATTTT. As protein: CASSQDSDQPQHF.

This clone was seen a handful of times. The V call is TRBV10-3, the J call TRBJ2-3; D unresolved. The CDR3 is 12 residues long. The germline CDR1 and CDR2 sequences are ENHRY and SYGVKD. Trimming cost V 3 bases and J 7 bases, with 8 bases left between them. In DNA, the CDR3 is TGTGCCATCAGTGAAGAGATTTATACGCAGTATTTT. It is translated as CAISEEIYTQYF.

The genes are TRBV9 and TRBJ2-1, with D perhaps assigned TRBD1 or TRBD2 (5 bases each). CDR1 and CDR2 (germline): SGDLS, YYNGEE. The CDR3 has 15 residues. V lost 0 bases and J 5 bases, leaving 12 bases between the germline ends. CDR3 residues: CASSVEGRGHNEQFF. CDR3 DNA: TGTGCCAGCAGCGTAGAGGGGAGAGGGCACAATGAGCAGTTCTTC.

This sequence joins TRBV7-2 and TRBJ2-2; TRBD1 matches at 12 bases. Germline loops: CDR1 SGHTA, CDR2 FQGNSA. V lost 1 base, J lost 5 bases, and 5 bases stayed unmatched. There are 17 residues in the CDR3. CDR3 nucleotides: TGTGCCAGCAGCTTAGTAGGGACAGGGGGCTCGACCGGGGAGCTGTTTTTT. Its translation is CASSLVGTGGSTGELFF.

The V gene is TRBV9, the J gene TRBJ2-3; D is perhaps TRBD2 (5 bases). This CDR3 is 14 amino acids long. V was cut by 1 base and J by 4 bases, with 10 bases left in between. CDR1 and CDR2 (germline): SGDLS, YYNGEE. The CDR3 region has the DNA TGTGCCAGCAGCGTACTGGGTAGCGCAGATACGCAGTATTTT. Translation: CASSVLGSADTQYF.

A word on this clone: The sample contains more than one DNA sequence encoding this CDR3. This chain links TRBV7-2 with TRBJ2-7; a weak D match, TRBD1 (5 bases). The CDR3 has 14 residues. V was shortened by 1 base and J by 2 bases, with 9 bases between the two germline ends. The germline V gene encodes CDR1 SGHTA and CDR2 FQGNSA. The DNA of the CDR3 is TGTGCCAGCAGCTTAGTGGAAGGGGCCTACGAGCAGTACTTC. Encoded protein: CASSLVEGAYEQYF.

CDR3 nucleotide sequence: TGTGCCAGCTTAGGGCCCTACTACGAGCAGTACTTC. This gives the protein CASLGPYYEQYF. V gene TRBV28 combines with J gene TRBJ2-7, with D uncertain. CDR1 is MDHEN, CDR2 SYDVKM, per germline. V was trimmed by 8 bases and J by 3 bases, leaving 11 bases between them. This CDR3 has 12 amino acids.

The chain combines TRBV6-5 with TRBJ2-1; possibly TRBD2 for D (6 bases). V gave up 5 bases and J gave up 2 bases, with 13 bases separating them. There are 15 residues in the CDR3. The germline V gene encodes CDR1 MNHEY and CDR2 SVGAGI. For the CDR3, the DNA is TGTGCCAGCAGTCGGGACTTTAGAGCCTACAATGAGCAGTTCTTC. Protein product: CASSRDFRAYNEQFF.

V is TRBV6-6 and J is TRBJ1-2; 9 bases are a match to TRBD1. CDR1 and CDR2 (germline): MNHNY, SVGAGI (reference sequence). CDR3 length equals 13 residues. J lost 8 bases, V lost 4 bases, and 5 bases had no gene match. Written as DNA, the CDR3 is TGTGCCAGCAGTTCAACAGGGGGCAAGGGCTACACCTTC. Protein sequence: CASSSTGGKGYTF.